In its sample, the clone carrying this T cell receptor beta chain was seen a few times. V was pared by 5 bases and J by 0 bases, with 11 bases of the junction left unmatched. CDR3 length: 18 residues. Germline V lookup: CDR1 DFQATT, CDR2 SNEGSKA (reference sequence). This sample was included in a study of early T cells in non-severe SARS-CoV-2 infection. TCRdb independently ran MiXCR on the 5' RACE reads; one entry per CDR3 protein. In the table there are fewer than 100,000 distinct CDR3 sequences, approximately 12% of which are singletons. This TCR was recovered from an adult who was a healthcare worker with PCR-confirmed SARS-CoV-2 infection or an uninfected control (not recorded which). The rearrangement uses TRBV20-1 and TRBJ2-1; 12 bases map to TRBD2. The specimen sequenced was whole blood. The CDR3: CSAAIKRTSGISYNEQFF. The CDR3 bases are TGCAGTGCTGCCATCAAGCGGACTAGCGGGATCTCCTACAATGAGCAGTTCTTC.